This T cell receptor (beta chain) was sequenced for a study of blood T cell repertoires in COVID-19. Study overall: T cells, B-cell-depleted T cells, or PBMCs provided the cDNA or gDNA that served as material.

The table came from immunoSEQ multiplex PCR; TCRdb's copy has only in-frame clones and leaves some out. This table has 45,000 or so clones, approximately 85% appearing once. This clone turned up a few times. CDR3 length: 16 amino acids. Germline V gene lookup returns CDR1 LGHNA and CDR2 YNFKEQ. V lost 0 bases to trimming and J lost 4 bases; unmatched junction nucleotides: 5. V usage is TRBV4-2 and J usage is TRBJ2-7, with 11 bases lining up with TRBD2. This clonotype was sampled from an older woman with acute or convalescent COVID-19. Sample: peripheral blood. The CDR3 protein is CASSQEPSGRRYEQYF. CDR3 nucleotides: TGTGCCAGCAGCCAAGAGCCTAGCGGGAGGAGGTACGAGCAGTACTTC.